This entry is about one T cell receptor beta chain. Its antigen is still unknown. The entry originates in a study of T cell repertoires in cytomegalovirus infection. Study-wide points: HLA-C-restricted, CMV-specific TCR beta clonotypes were dominant ex vivo.

MiXCR, applied by TCRdb to the reads, yields one record per CDR3 protein. This repertoire shows roughly 300,000 distinct CDR3 sequences, about a quarter found once; its top ten account for about 14%. This CDR3 has 12 residues. Trimming removed 5 bases at V and 10 bases at J, with 12 bases between. In germline, CDR1 is MNHEY, CDR2 SVGEGT. The rearrangement joins TRBV6-2 or TRBV6-3 to TRBJ2-1, with D perhaps matching TRBD2 (6 bases). The sequence derives from a human donor in good health (CMV status not recorded). Some clones in this sample may be carry-over from other donors' samples. Sequences were obtained from PBMCs. CDR3 protein: CASSPGRGEQFF. CDR3 coding DNA: TGTGCCAGCAGTCCCGGGAGAGGGGAGCAGTTCTTC.